The entry below gives a single T cell receptor (beta chain) sequence along with its context. The data were obtained in a study of blood T cell repertoires in COVID-19. Study overall: Acute and convalescent COVID-19 specimens originated in the United States, Italy and Spain. The cDNA or gDNA used as material had been derived from T cells, B-cell-depleted T cells, or PBMCs.

Germline V gene lookup returns CDR1 WNHNN and CDR2 SYGVQD (reference sequence). The CDR3 sequence is 18 residues long. J was trimmed by 6 bases and V by 2 bases; bases with no gene match: 10. In the original processing: Estimation of nucleated cell counts was performed using reference gene primer amplification. Repertoires were generated with immunoSEQ multiplex PCR, while TCRdb's copy carries only in-frame clones and drops some. V and J calls and clone size are copied from that table; D and trimming were computed from the DNA. The table includes 160,000 or so clones, approximately 86% detected once.

Input material: peripheral blood. The chain links TRBV10-1 to TRBJ2-2, with 12 bases fitting TRBD1. The TCR was taken from a woman in her forties or fifties with acute or convalescent COVID-19. In DNA form, the CDR3 reads TGCGCCAGCAGTGAGCCGGATGGGACAGGGGGCGCTCCCGGGGAGCTGTTTTTT. Translated: CASSEPDGTGGAPGELFF.